Below, one T cell receptor beta chain is given with its context. What it recognizes is unknown. Germline and genes: mouse. The CDR3 extends 4 residues past the end of the read, so its final part is completed from the germline J gene. Other nucleotide sequences from this sample produce the same CDR3. The data were obtained in a study of CD8+ T cells in alopecia areata. Study at large: Each recipient was a roughly 6-11-week-old female C3H/HeJ mouse given skin from an approximately 6-13-month-old C3H/HeJ donor with spontaneous alopecia. Overall study findings and caveats: Besides other cells, scalp samples also yield sequences of resident alphabeta T cells from normal skin. The study found higher clonality in lesional than normal scalp, especially in alopecia totalis/universalis.

CDR1 and CDR2 from the germline V gene are NNHNN and SYGAGS (reference sequence). V dropped 4 bases and J dropped 1 base, with 8 bases sitting between them. The CDR3 loop spans 13 amino acids. The study sorted pooled cutaneous lymph node cells by CD4, CD8alpha, NKG2D, NKG2ACE and other markers. Sequencing used cDNA as its template, made by extracting RNA and reverse transcribing it. The protocol was immunoSEQ multiplex PCR, while the TCRdb copy is restricted to in-frame clones and leaves out a portion. This set yields under 350,000 clones and no singletons; the top ten hold more than 0.95%. The source material was CD4+ T cells sorted from a lymph node. The V call is TRBV13-2, the J call TRBJ1-1; D possibly corresponds to TRBD1 (6 bases). This clonotype was sampled from a C3H/HeJ mouse with alopecia areata. Mouse strain MHC haplotype: H2-k. CDR3 DNA (partial): TGTGCCAGCGGTCTGACAGGGAACACA. Translating gives CASGLTGNT. The full CDR3 protein reads CASGLTGNTEVFF.